This T cell receptor (beta chain) was sequenced in a study of T cell clonotyping in hematopoietic cell transplantation. Profiled with immunoSEQ multiplex PCR; TCRdb holds only in-frame clones, not every one. The repertoire holds about 69,000 clones, about 94% seen once, with 1.5% to 2% in the top ten. This CDR3 has 16 amino acids. With 1 base removed from V and 3 bases from J, the gap between germline ends came to 14 bases. CDR1 is LNHNV and CDR2 is YYDKDF in the germline V gene (reference sequence). Material: peripheral blood mononuclear cells. The receptor was derived from a man aged 50-60 years in good health. Some clones in this sample may be carry-over from other donors' samples. V usage is TRBV15 and J usage is TRBJ2-3; the D is unclear. CDR3 residues: CATSRGRSMETDTQYF. CDR3 DNA sequence: TGTGCCACCAGCAGAGGCCGGTCCATGGAAACAGATACGCAGTATTTT.